A single sample gave rise to the 22 T cell receptor beta chains below, sequenced in a study of shared clonotypes between healthy human individuals. The repertoire was sequenced with immunoSEQ multiplex PCR; TCRdb's copy has only in-frame clones and lacks some. This table holds 950,000 to 1,300,000 clones, about 76% found once. The sample comprised memory CD4+ T cells sorted from blood. Sample subset: CD45RA-negative fraction. The receptor source for this set is a man aged 18 to 29 in good health.

This chain links TRBV2 with TRBJ1-1; 8 nucleotides line up with TRBD1. From germline, CDR1 is SNHLY and CDR2 FYNNEI. The CDR3 spans 15 residues. Trimming took 4 bases from V and 3 from J; bases not matched to a gene: 7. CDR3 sequence reads: CASSGTGGPYTEAFF. For the CDR3, the DNA is TGTGCCAGCAGTGGAACAGGGGGTCCGTACACTGAAGCTTTCTTT.

The chain is built from TRBV5-3 and TRBJ2-2, with 9 bases matching TRBD2. TRBV5-3 has ORF status, its function being uncertain. The V and J ends lost 5 bases and 4 bases, in that order; junction bases with no gene match: 9. The CDR3 extends over 16 amino acids. CDR3 amino acids: CARRSHSGRGTGELFF. CDR3 DNA sequence: TGTGCCAGAAGATCGCATAGCGGGAGAGGCACCGGGGAGCTGTTTTTT.

The rearrangement joins TRBV2 to TRBJ1-2; the D is unclear. This CDR3 has 13 amino acids. V shed 0 bases and J shed 6 bases, with 8 bases lying between them. Germline CDR1 is SNHLY and CDR2 is FYNNEI. The CDR3 reads CASSEAELDGYTF. The CDR3 DNA sequence: TGTGCCAGCAGTGAAGCTGAACTAGATGGCTACACCTTC.

This sequence joins TRBV6-5 and TRBJ2-7; 11 positions agree with TRBD2. The CDR3 consists of 15 residues. V lost 4 bases, J lost 3 bases, and 5 bases stayed unmatched. The germline V gene encodes CDR1 MNHEY and CDR2 SVGAGI. This CDR3 is CASSSLGTSGYEQYF. CDR3 sequence (DNA): TGTGCCAGCAGTTCCCTCGGGACTAGCGGCTACGAGCAGTACTTC.

In regard to this clone: A far larger clone is one nucleotide away, so this likely arose from a read error. Other DNA sequences in this sample translate to the same CDR3. V usage is TRBV18 and J usage is TRBJ2-7, with 9 nucleotides matching TRBD1. The length of the CDR3 is 15 residues. Germline CDR1 and CDR2: KGHSH and LQKENI. With V trimmed by 2 bases and J by 1 base, 3 bases remained unmatched. The CDR3 reads CASSPSGTGSYEQYF. In DNA, the CDR3 is TGTGCCAGCTCACCATCCGGGACAGGGTCCTACGAGCAGTACTTC.

The rearrangement joins TRBV7-8 to TRBJ2-4; TRBD2 is a possible D gene (6 bases). This CDR3 is 14 amino acids long. Trimming cost V 1 base and J 3 bases, with 7 bases left between them. The germline V gene has CDR1 SGHVS and CDR2 FQNEAQ. The CDR3 DNA sequence: TGTGCCAGCAGCTTAGTGCGGGACAAAAACATTCAGTACTTC. This sequence encodes CASSLVRDKNIQYF.

This clone occurred a few times. V usage is TRBV28 and J usage is TRBJ2-5; tentatively, D is TRBD1 or TRBD2 (5 bases each). Per the germline V gene, CDR1 is MDHEN and CDR2 is SYDVKM. Trimming shortened V by 7 bases and J by 0 bases, and 12 bases separated the two germline ends. This CDR3 has 14 amino acids. In DNA form, the CDR3 reads TGTGCCAGCACTTACGGGACGTACCAAGAGACCCAGTACTTC. Residues: CASTYGTYQETQYF.

This chain connects TRBV5-4 to TRBJ2-1, with D perhaps matching TRBD2 (6 bases). Germline V gene lookup returns CDR1 SGHNT and CDR2 YYREEE (reference sequence). V was shortened by 5 bases and J by 7 bases, with 16 bases between the two germline ends. The CDR3 covers 14 residues. The CDR3 here is CASSLKEGVNEQFF. The DNA of the CDR3 is TGTGCCAGCAGTCTGAAGGAGGGTGTTAATGAGCAGTTCTTC.

The gene calls are TRBV7-2 and TRBJ1-2; 7 bases are shared with TRBD1. This CDR3 is 15 amino acids long. V shed 1 base and J 4 bases; nucleotides not matched to a gene: 6. Germline loops: CDR1 SGHTA, CDR2 FQGNSA. The CDR3 here is CASSLGGDRSYGYTF. The CDR3 DNA is TGTGCCAGCAGCTTAGGTGGGGACAGATCCTATGGCTACACCTTC.

V and J are TRBV6-5 and TRBJ1-5; no clear D gene. The V gene's germline CDR1 is MNHEY and CDR2 SVGAGI. The CDR3 covers 13 residues. V was cut by 0 bases and J by 3 bases, with 3 bases left in between. The CDR3 spells CASSYSDNQPQHF. Here the CDR3 DNA reads TGTGCCAGCAGTTACTCGGACAATCAGCCCCAGCATTTT.

As for this clone: This CDR3 is also generated by other DNA sequences in the sample. V usage is TRBV27 and J usage is TRBJ2-7; D tentatively reads TRBD1 or TRBD2 (6 bases each). Germline values: CDR1 MNHEY, CDR2 SMNVEV (reference sequence). The CDR3 loop spans 13 amino acids. The V gene lost 3 bases and the J gene lost 3 bases, with 9 bases spanning the gap. The CDR3 bases are TGTGCCAGCAGTTTGGGGGGCGGCTACGAGCAGTACTTC. Its translation: CASSLGGGYEQYF.

The rearrangement joins TRBV4-1 to TRBJ2-7; D is tentatively TRBD1 or TRBD2 (5 bases each). The CDR3 has 15 residues. With 4 bases removed from V and 3 bases from J, the gap between germline ends came to 16 bases. Germline CDR1 reads MGHRA; CDR2 reads YSYEKL. CDR3 coding DNA: TGCGCCAGCAGCCCCCCCGGGGCAACCAGCTACGAGCAGTACTTC. Amino acids: CASSPPGATSYEQYF.

The genes are TRBV19 and TRBJ2-5, with D possibly called TRBD1 or TRBD2 (5 bases each). CDR1 is LNHDA, CDR2 SQIVND, per germline (reference sequence). The CDR3 is made up of 12 amino acids. The ends were cut back, 5 bases at V and 10 bases at J, with 14 bases in the middle. As DNA, the CDR3 is TGTGCCAGTAGTCATCAGAGAGGGGACCAGTACTTC. Protein: CASSHQRGDQYF.

J is TRBJ1-2 and V is TRBV28; unclear D gene. The CDR3 has 12 amino acids. The germline V gene has CDR1 MDHEN and CDR2 SYDVKM. The ends were cut back, 2 bases at V and 3 bases at J, with 4 bases in the middle. This chain's CDR3 is CASSLDDYGYTF. CDR3 bases: TGTGCCAGCAGTTTAGATGACTATGGCTACACCTTC.

The V gene is TRBV29-1, the J gene TRBJ2-3, with unresolved D. Trimming cost V 1 base and J 4 bases, with 3 bases left between them. Per germline, CDR1 SQVTM and CDR2 ANQGSEA. CDR3 length equals 11 residues. CDR3 amino acids: CSVEGADTQYF. The CDR3, as DNA: TGCAGCGTTGAAGGGGCAGATACGCAGTATTTT.

The CDR3 DNA follows: TGTGCCAGCAGCTTGTACAGGGCGTCTAACTATGGCTACACCTTC. Translating it yields CASSLYRASNYGYTF. The chain is built from TRBV5-5 and TRBJ1-2; D may be TRBD1 (6 bases). Germline V gives CDR1 SGHKS, CDR2 YYEKEE (reference sequence). V was pared by 1 base and J by 0 bases, with 10 bases between. This CDR3 spans 15 amino acids.

The rearrangement uses TRBV7-2 and TRBJ1-6; TRBD1 agrees at 7 bases. The germline V gene has CDR1 SGHTA and CDR2 FQGNSA. V shed 2 bases and J 8 bases; nucleotides not matched to a gene: 6. The CDR3 is 15 residues long. CDR3 sequence reads: CASSLRRDRDSPLHF. The CDR3, as DNA: TGTGCCAGCAGCTTAAGGAGGGACAGAGATTCACCCCTCCACTTT.

The CDR3 reads CASSQRVNSPLHF. The DNA of the CDR3 is TGCGCCAGCAGCCAAAGGGTTAATTCACCCCTCCACTTT. The chain joins TRBV4-1 to TRBJ1-6, with D uncertain. The CDR3 covers 13 residues. The germline CDR1 and CDR2 sequences are MGHRA and YSYEKL. Trimming took 2 bases from V and 6 from J, leaving 5 bases between them.

This clone came up many times. The J gene is TRBJ1-5, the V gene TRBV19; TRBD1 might be the D (6 bases). The CDR3 is 15 amino acids. Germline lookup yields CDR1 LNHDA and CDR2 SQIVND (reference sequence). V was clipped by 5 bases and J by 5 bases, with 16 bases between them. The CDR3 nucleotides are TGTGCCAGTAGTGGGGGGAGGGGGGCGGATCAGCCCCAGCATTTT. Translating it yields CASSGGRGADQPQHF.

The chain combines TRBV2 with TRBJ1-5, with 7 nucleotides matching TRBD1. With V trimmed by 8 bases and J by 0 bases, 4 bases remained unmatched. Germline V CDR1 and CDR2: SNHLY, FYNNEI. The CDR3 spans 14 residues. The CDR3: CASRDRNSNQPQHF. The CDR3 coding sequence is TGTGCCAGCCGGGACAGAAATAGCAATCAGCCCCAGCATTTT.

This clone has only a few counts. The rearrangement uses TRBV19 and TRBJ2-3, with 12 bases aligning to TRBD1. V shed 2 bases and J 6 bases; nucleotides not matched to a gene: 6. The CDR3 covers 16 residues. Germline lookup yields CDR1 LNHDA and CDR2 SQIVND (reference sequence). CDR3 nucleotide sequence: TGTGCCAGTAGTATACTGGGACAGGGGGCAGGGGATACGCAGTATTTT. Translating it yields CASSILGQGAGDTQYF.

This clone has more than one count but fewer than ten. The V and J genes are TRBV2 and TRBJ1-6; D unresolved. With 7 bases removed from V and 9 bases from J, the gap between germline ends came to 16 bases. The CDR3 totals 14 residues. The germline gives CDR1 SNHLY, CDR2 FYNNEI. The CDR3 DNA is TGTGCCAGCAATACTGACCGATTCGGTTCACCCCTCCACTTT. Amino acid sequence: CASNTDRFGSPLHF. The whole variable domain, filled in from reference TRBV2 and TRBJ1-6, reads EPEVTQTPSHQVTQMGQEVILRCVPISNHLYFYWYRQILGQKVEFLVSFYNNEISEKSEIFDDQFSVERPDGSNFTLKIRSTKLEDSAMYFCASNTDRFGSPLHFGNGTRLTVT.